Sequencing of this T cell receptor (beta chain) was carried out in a study of regulatory T cells in long-lasting Graves disease. Study conclusions and caveats: Persistent disease favored TRBV28, TRBJ1-2 and TRBJ2-5. Accuracy may have been reduced by the small sample size. Relative to newly diagnosed Graves' patients, persistent ones had lower TCR diversity.

The CDR3 totals 15 residues. V lost 5 bases, J lost 3 bases, and 14 bases lay in between. CDR1 and CDR2 from the germline V gene are MDHEN and SYDVKM. Time point in this sample: persistent/refractory GD, antithyroid drugs over 5 years with positive TRAb. TCR sequences were obtained from RNA taken from PBMCs. Libraries of TCR beta came from iRepertoire HTBI primers plus Arm-PCR of CDR3 regions. TCRdb independently ran MiXCR on the multiplex PCR reads; one entry per CDR3 protein. The table has around 400,000 distinct CDR3 sequences, roughly 24% seen once. This clonotype occurred many times. The antigen is unknown.

The chain links TRBV28 to TRBJ2-4; D is possibly TRBD1 or TRBD2 (5 bases each). The TCR originated in a woman aged 40 to 55 with Graves disease. The sample consisted of peripheral blood mononuclear cells (PBMCs), taken when the disease was refractory, from a patient treated with antithyroid drugs. The chain's CDR3 is CASSLRGPLKNIQYF. In nucleotides, the CDR3 is TGTGCCAGCAGTCTACGGGGACCGCTCAAAAACATTCAGTACTTC. Full variable domain (rest looked up from reference TRBV28 and TRBJ2-4): DVKVTQSSRYLVKRTGEKVFLECVQDMDHENMFWYRQDPGLGLRLIYFSYDVKMKEKGDIPEGYSVSREKKERFSLILESASTNQTSMYLCASSLRGPLKNIQYFGAGTRLSVL.